These 9 T cell receptor beta chains originate from one sample sequenced in a study of T cell responses to AZD1222 COVID-19 vaccine (dated by TCRdb to about 2021). Libraries were made using the immunoSEQ multiplex PCR assay. Entries here come from immuneACCESS through TCRdb and include only in-frame sequences with V and J called. Some clones fail to appear in such tables; in the studies checked, an unresolved V gene covers under half of the shortfall, and the cause of the remainder is unknown. The table for this sample lists under 150,000 clones; roughly 90% of them were counted only once. 1.1% of the sample belongs to the ten largest clones. Sample time point, as interpreted from the label and publication: baseline before first vaccination. This specimen was peripheral blood, taken on day 0 of AZD1222 vaccination. These receptor sequences come from an adult in good health.

The chain links TRBV18 to TRBJ1-1; no definite D call. V was cut by 3 bases and J by 1 base, with 12 bases left in between. CDR3 size: 15 residues. CDR1 is KGHSH and CDR2 is LQKENI in the germline V gene. DNA of the CDR3: TGTGCCAGCTCACCCCTTGGAGATTGGAACACTGAAGCTTTCTTT. Its translation: CASSPLGDWNTEAFF.

The rearrangement links TRBV29-1 to TRBJ2-7; D is undetermined. V lost 6 bases and J 3 bases, leaving 12 bases between the germline ends. CDR1 is SQVTM, CDR2 ANQGSEA, per germline. The CDR3 runs 12 residues. CDR3 sequence reads: CSVGRTDYEQYF. CDR3 bases: TGCAGCGTAGGAAGGACGGACTACGAGCAGTACTTC.

The V and J genes are TRBV29-1 and TRBJ2-7, with D tentatively TRBD1 (7 bases). CDR1 and CDR2 from the germline V gene are SQVTM and ANQGSEA. V was cut by 7 bases and J by 5 bases, with 24 bases left in between. The CDR3 covers 15 residues. This CDR3 reads CSASTGFRGGDEQYF. As DNA, the CDR3 is TGCAGCGCCTCGACAGGGTTTAGAGGAGGGGACGAGCAGTACTTC.

This chain joins TRBV5-6 and TRBJ2-7; a possible D gene is TRBD1 (6 bases). Germline V gives CDR1 SGHDT, CDR2 YYEEEE. The CDR3 is 16 residues long. V was trimmed by 4 bases and J by 5 bases, leaving 22 bases between them. CDR3 protein: CASSTQMQGLLNEQYF. CDR3 nucleotides: TGTGCCAGCAGCACGCAAATGCAGGGGCTCCTAAACGAGCAGTACTTC.

The chain links TRBV3-1 (or the pseudogene TRBV3-2) to TRBJ2-7; D remains unclear. This CDR3 contains 12 residues. The germline V gene encodes CDR1 LGHDT and CDR2 YNNKEL (reference sequence). V was clipped by 4 bases and J by 6 bases, with 10 bases between them. DNA for the CDR3: TGTGCCAGCAGCCCGAACACCCTCGAGCAGTACTTC. It specifies CASSPNTLEQYF.

The chain uses TRBV18 and TRBJ1-1, with unresolved D. The CDR3 is 12 residues long. V gave up 6 bases and J gave up 7 bases, with 12 bases separating them. The germline V gene has CDR1 KGHSH and CDR2 LQKENI. CDR3 protein: CASSPTGSEAFF. DNA of the CDR3: TGTGCCAGCTCTCCAACGGGGAGTGAAGCTTTCTTT.

V gene TRBV5-1 combines with J gene TRBJ2-3; 14 bases match TRBD2. Per the germline V gene, CDR1 is SGHRS and CDR2 is YFSETQ. CDR3 length: 15 amino acids. After removal of 5 bases from V and 5 bases from J, the junction contained 4 bases not matched to a gene. The CDR3 coding sequence is TGCGCCAGCAGGAATGGACTAGCGGGAGGAGATACGCAGTATTTT. It specifies CASRNGLAGGDTQYF.

The V gene is TRBV4-2, the J gene TRBJ1-1, with a possible D match to TRBD1 (5 bases). Trimming cost V 0 bases and J 3 bases, with 8 bases left between them. CDR3 length equals 14 residues. CDR1 and CDR2 from the germline V gene are LGHNA and YNFKEQ. In DNA form, the CDR3 reads TGTGCCAGCAGCCAAGATCAGGGTTACACTGAAGCTTTCTTT. It specifies CASSQDQGYTEAFF.

The chain links TRBV6-5 to TRBJ2-2; TRBD2 agrees at 7 bases. CDR3 size: 14 residues. The germline V gene encodes CDR1 MNHEY and CDR2 SVGAGI. Trimming cost V 8 bases and J 7 bases; bases outside gene matches: 10. The CDR3 DNA sequence: TGTGCCAGCCGCCGAGCGGGACTGATCGGGGAGCTGTTTTTT. Translated, it gives CASRRAGLIGELFF.